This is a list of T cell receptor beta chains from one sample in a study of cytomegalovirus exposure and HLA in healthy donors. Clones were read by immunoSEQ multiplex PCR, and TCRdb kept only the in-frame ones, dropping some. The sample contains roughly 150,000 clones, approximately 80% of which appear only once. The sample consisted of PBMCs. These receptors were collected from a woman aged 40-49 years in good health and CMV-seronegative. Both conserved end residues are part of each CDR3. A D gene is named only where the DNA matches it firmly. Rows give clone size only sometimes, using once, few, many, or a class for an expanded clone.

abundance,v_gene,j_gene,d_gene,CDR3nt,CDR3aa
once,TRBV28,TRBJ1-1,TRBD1,TGTGCCAGCACCGTAGGGGACAGCATGAACACTGAAGCTTTCTTT,CASTVGDSMNTEAFF
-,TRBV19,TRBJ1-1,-,TGTGCCAGTAGTATAGTTTGGGGGCGGACGGGAGCTTTCTTT,CASSIVWGRTGAFF
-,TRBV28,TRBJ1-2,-,TGTGCCAGCGGGGGTGGAGGGGACTTCCCCCTCAATGGCTACACCTTC,CASGGGGDFPLNGYTF
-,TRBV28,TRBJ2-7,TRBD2,TGTGCCAGCAGAGAGACTAGCGGGAGGGTGGGCTCCTACGAGCAGTACTTC,CASRETSGRVGSYEQYF
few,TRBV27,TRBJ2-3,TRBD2,TGTGCCAGCAGTTTATCAGCGGGAGAAGCAGATACGCAGTATTTT,CASSLSAGEADTQYF
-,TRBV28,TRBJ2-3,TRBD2,TGTGCCAGCAGTTACGGAGCGGGGGGCACGCATACGCAGTATTTT,CASSYGAGGTHTQYF
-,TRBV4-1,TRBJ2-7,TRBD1,TGCGCCAGCAGCCACATTCCGTCGGACAGGCGCGAGCAGTACTTC,CASSHIPSDRREQYF
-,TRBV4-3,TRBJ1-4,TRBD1,TGCGCCAGCAGCCAGTACCGGGGACAGGAGAATGAAAAACTGTTTTTT,CASSQYRGQENEKLFF
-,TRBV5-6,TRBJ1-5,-,TGTGCCAGCAGCGAGACAGGTAATAGCAATCAGCCCCAGCATTTT,CASSETGNSNQPQHF
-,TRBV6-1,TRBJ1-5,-,TGTGCCAGCAGCGTACAGGGACCGCCGCAGCCCCAGCATTTT,CASSVQGPPQPQHF
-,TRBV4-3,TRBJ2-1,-,TGCGCCAGCAGCCAAGGACTAGGGAGGTCCTACAATGAGCAGTTCTTC,CASSQGLGRSYNEQFF
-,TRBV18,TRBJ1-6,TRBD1,TGTGCCAGCTCACCACAGGGACAGGGTAGTTCACCCCTCCACTTT,CASSPQGQGSSPLHF
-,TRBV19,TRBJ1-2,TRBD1,TGTGCCAGCGACAGGGGGCTCGGTGGCTACACCTTC,CASDRGLGGYTF
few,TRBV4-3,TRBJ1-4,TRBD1,TGCGCCAGCAGCCAAGATTCTGGAACAGGGGGTTGGGATGAAAAACTGTTTTTT,CASSQDSGTGGWDEKLFF
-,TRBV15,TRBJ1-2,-,TGTGCCACCAGCAGAGGCCAAGGGGCTGATGGCTACACCTTC,CATSRGQGADGYTF
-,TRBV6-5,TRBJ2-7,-,TGTGCCAGCAGTTCCTCCGTCCCCCCTTACGAGCAGTACTTC,CASSSSVPPYEQYF
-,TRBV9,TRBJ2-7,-,TGTGCCAGCAGCGTAGGGGCAGGGAACGAGCAGTACTTC,CASSVGAGNEQYF
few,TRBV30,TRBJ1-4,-,TGTGCCTGGAGTCGTACCGGGGGGCTGGGTGAAAAACTGTTTTTT,CAWSRTGGLGEKLFF
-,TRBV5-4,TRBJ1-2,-,TGTGCCAGCAGCCTGGGGTCCGCGGGGTTTGAGGGCTACACCTTC,CASSLGSAGFEGYTF
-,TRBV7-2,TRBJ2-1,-,TGTGCCAGCAGCCCACCCCGGACAGCAAGCAATGAGCAGTTCTTC,CASSPPRTASNEQFF
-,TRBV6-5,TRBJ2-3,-,TGTGCCAGCAGTTCGGTAGCGGCCCGTGGAAGAGGGACGCAGTATTTT,CASSSVAARGRGTQYF
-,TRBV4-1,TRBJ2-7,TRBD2,TGCGCCAGCAGCCAAGGCAAGACTAGCGGATACTACGAGCAGTACTTC,CASSQGKTSGYYEQYF
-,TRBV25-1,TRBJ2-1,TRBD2,TGTGCCAGCAGTGACCTGACTAGCGGGGGGTTTAATGAGCAGTTCTTC,CASSDLTSGGFNEQFF
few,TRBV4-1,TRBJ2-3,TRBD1,TGCGCCAGCAGCCAACACCGGGACAGGGGTTCGGATACGCAGTATTTT,CASSQHRDRGSDTQYF
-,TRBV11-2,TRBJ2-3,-,TGTGCCAGCAGCCCGCCAGGGAATACGCAGTATTTT,CASSPPGNTQYF
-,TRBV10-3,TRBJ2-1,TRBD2,TGTGCCATCAGGTCTCACGGCGGGAGGGGCAATGAGCAGTTCTTC,CAIRSHGGRGNEQFF
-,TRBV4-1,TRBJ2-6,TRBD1,TGCGCCAGCAGCCAAGCGACAGGGGGCCACCTCTCTGGGGCCAACGTCCTGACTTTC,CASSQATGGHLSGANVLTF
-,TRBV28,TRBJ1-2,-,TGTGCCAGCAGTCTCGGACTGGAGGGCTATGGCTACACCTTC,CASSLGLEGYGYTF
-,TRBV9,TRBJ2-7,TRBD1,TGTGCCAGCAGTCCTAGACAGGGGGCTTCCTACGAGCAGTACTTC,CASSPRQGASYEQYF
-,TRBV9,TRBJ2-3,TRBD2,TGTGCCAGCAGCGTAGGGTCGAGCGGGGCCAGAGCAGATACGCAGTATTTT,CASSVGSSGARADTQYF
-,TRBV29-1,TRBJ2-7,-,TGCAGCGTCGTAGATAGCTCCTACGAGCAGTACTTC,CSVVDSSYEQYF
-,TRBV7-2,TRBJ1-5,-,TGTGCCAGCAGCTTAGCGTCCAGAAATAGCAATCAGCCCCAGCATTTT,CASSLASRNSNQPQHF
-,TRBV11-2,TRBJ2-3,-,TGTGCCAGCAGCCCGCTACAGGGCGGAACGCAGTATTTT,CASSPLQGGTQYF
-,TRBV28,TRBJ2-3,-,TGTGCCAGCAGCCCCGGGGGTGGGGCCGGAGATACGCAGTATTTT,CASSPGGGAGDTQYF
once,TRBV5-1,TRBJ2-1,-,TGCGCCAGCAGCCCCGGGACACGGGATTACAATGAGCAGTTCTTC,CASSPGTRDYNEQFF
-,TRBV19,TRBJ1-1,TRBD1,TGTGCCAGTAGTATAGATTGGACAGGAGAAGCTTTCTTT,CASSIDWTGEAFF
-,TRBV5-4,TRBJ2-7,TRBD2,TGTGCCAGCAGCTTGGGTAGCGGGGCCCTCCCCTACGAGCAGTACTTC,CASSLGSGALPYEQYF
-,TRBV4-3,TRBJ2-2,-,TGCGCCAGCAGCCTATACCGGGGGACCGGGGAGCTGTTTTTT,CASSLYRGTGELFF
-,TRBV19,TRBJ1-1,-,TGTGCCAGTAATGGGGGCGGCACTGAAGCTTTCTTT,CASNGGGTEAFF
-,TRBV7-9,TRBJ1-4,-,TGTTCCAGCAGCTTAGAAGGGGCTTTTGAAAAACTGTTTTTT,CSSSLEGAFEKLFF
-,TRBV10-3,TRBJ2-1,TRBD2,TGTGCCATCAGCGGGCTAGCGGGAGTGGTAAATGAGCAGTTCTTC,CAISGLAGVVNEQFF
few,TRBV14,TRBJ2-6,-,TGTGCCAGCAGCCAAGTTCGGTCTGGGGCCAACGTCCTGACTTTC,CASSQVRSGANVLTF
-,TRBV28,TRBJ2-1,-,TGTGCCAGCGATCGGGGGAATGAGCAGTTCTTC,CASDRGNEQFF
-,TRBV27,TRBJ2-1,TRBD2,TGTGCCAGCAGCGCAGGGACTAGCGGGAGTAATGAGCAGTTCTTC,CASSAGTSGSNEQFF
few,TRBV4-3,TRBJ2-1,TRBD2,TGCGCCAGCAGCCAAGAGCCTAGCGGGGGGGTCAATGAGCAGTTCTTC,CASSQEPSGGVNEQFF
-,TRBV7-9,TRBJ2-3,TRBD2,TGTGCCAGCAGCCTTAGCGGGGCCCCAGATACGCAGTATTTT,CASSLSGAPDTQYF
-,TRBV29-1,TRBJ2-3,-,TGCAGCGTACGACATGGCACAGATACGCAGTATTTT,CSVRHGTDTQYF
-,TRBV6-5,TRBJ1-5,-,TGTGCCAGCAGTTACGGGGCCCAACAGCCCCAGCATTTT,CASSYGAQQPQHF
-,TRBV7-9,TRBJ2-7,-,TGTGCCAGCAGCTTTCAGGTTTTCTACGAGCAGTACTTC,CASSFQVFYEQYF
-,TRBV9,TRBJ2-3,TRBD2,TGTGCCAGCAGCATACTAGCGGGAGCCACAGATACGCAGTATTTT,CASSILAGATDTQYF
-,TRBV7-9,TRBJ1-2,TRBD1,TGTGCCAGCAGCTTAGCGACAGGGGGCCATGGCTACACCTTC,CASSLATGGHGYTF
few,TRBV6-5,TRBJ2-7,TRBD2,TGTGCCAGCAGAGGACTAGCGGGCGGCGAGCAGTACTTC,CASRGLAGGEQYF